Presented here are 23 T cell receptor beta chains from one specimen sequenced in a study of Ad26.COV2.S vaccination and SARS-CoV-2 variants. The repertoire was sequenced with immunoSEQ multiplex PCR; TCRdb's copy has only in-frame clones and lacks some. This table has about 480,000 clones, roughly 85% appearing once. Documented treatment: over 15 received Ad26.COV2.S at low or high dose, single or two shots; 5 received placebo; per-sample allocation not given. Samples came from day 63 after the first vaccine or placebo injection. This specimen consisted of peripheral blood, obtained in a trial of Ad26.COV2.S vaccine versus placebo. The receptors were gathered from a person between 18 and 60 years old who received the Ad26.COV2.S COVID-19 vaccine or a placebo.

The chain has TRBV3-1 (or the pseudogene TRBV3-2) and TRBJ1-6; D call uncertain. The CDR3 loop spans 13 amino acids. From germline, CDR1 is LGHDT and CDR2 YNNKEL (reference sequence). V shed 2 bases and J shed 8 bases, with 7 bases lying between them. CDR3 sequence: CASSQTSDSPLHF. As DNA, the CDR3 is TGTGCCAGCAGCCAAACCAGCGATTCACCCCTCCACTTT.

V gene TRBV30 combines with J gene TRBJ2-3, with D possibly being TRBD2 (5 bases). This CDR3 has 11 amino acids. The V end lost 5 bases, the J end lost 5 bases, and 8 bases lay between the germline ends. CDR1 and CDR2 from the germline V gene are GTSNPN and SVGIG (reference sequence). In DNA form, the CDR3 reads TGTGCCTGGGCGGGCAAAGATACGCAGTATTTT. This sequence encodes CAWAGKDTQYF.

This clone was found once. The chain carries TRBV6-5 and TRBJ1-2; no clear D gene. V lost 5 bases and J lost 4, with 17 bases in between. The CDR3 has 15 amino acids. Per the germline V gene, CDR1 is MNHEY and CDR2 is SVGAGI. The CDR3 DNA reads as TGTGCCAGCAGTAGCCGGGCCGGACGAGGCTATGGCTACACCTTC. This sequence encodes CASSSRAGRGYGYTF.

This clone was counted once. The gene calls are TRBV30 and TRBJ2-2; 7 nucleotides align to TRBD1. CDR1 and CDR2 (germline): GTSNPN, SVGIG (reference sequence). V lost 4 bases and J lost 7; bases outside the gene matches: 6. CDR3 size: 13 residues. CDR3 region: CAWTGRGNGELFF. The DNA of the CDR3 is TGTGCCTGGACCGGCAGGGGGAACGGGGAGCTGTTTTTT.

V usage is TRBV5-6 and J usage is TRBJ2-6; unclear D gene. Trimming removed 3 bases at V and 0 bases at J, with 1 base between. Germline CDR1 SGHDT, CDR2 YYEEEE. The CDR3 has 13 residues. The CDR3 DNA is TGTGCCAGCAGCTACTCTGGGGCCAACGTCCTGACTTTC. It translates to CASSYSGANVLTF.

The genes are TRBV5-1 and TRBJ2-7, with a tentative D call TRBD2 (6 bases). There are 18 residues in the CDR3. V lost 1 base to trimming and J lost 4 bases, with 24 bases between them. CDR1 and CDR2 (germline): SGHRS, YFSETQ. The CDR3 DNA sequence: TGCGCCAGCAGCTTGCGTCCATATCCGGGGGAGTTGACATACGAGCAGTACTTC. Protein: CASSLRPYPGELTYEQYF. Full variable domain (rest looked up from reference TRBV5-1 and TRBJ2-7): KAGVTQTPRYLIKTRGQQVTLSCSPISGHRSVSWYQQTPGQGLQFLFEYFSETQRNKGNFPGRFSGRQFSNSRSEMNVSTLELGDSALYLCASSLRPYPGELTYEQYFGPGTRLTVT.

CDR3 sequence reads: CATRAGTSLSNEQFF. The CDR3, as DNA: TGTGCCACCCGAGCCGGGACTAGCTTGAGCAATGAGCAGTTCTTC. The rearrangement joins TRBV6-5 to TRBJ2-1, with 9 bases fitting TRBD2. From germline, CDR1 is MNHEY and CDR2 SVGAGI. V lost 10 bases, J lost 6 bases, and 13 bases stayed unmatched. The CDR3 extends over 15 amino acids.

This chain uses TRBV28 with TRBJ1-4, with D perhaps TRBD1 (6 bases). V gave up 3 bases and J gave up 6 bases, with 14 bases separating them. CDR1 is MDHEN and CDR2 is SYDVKM in the germline V gene. This CDR3 region has 15 residues. CDR3 loop: CASSLVGGPDEKLFF. The CDR3 coding sequence is TGTGCCAGCAGTTTGGTGGGGGGGCCGGATGAAAAACTGTTTTTT.

The chain is built from TRBV3-1 (or the pseudogene TRBV3-2) and TRBJ2-3; D possibly corresponds to TRBD2 (6 bases). Trimming stripped 4 bases from V and 1 base from J, with 15 bases between. Germline V gene lookup returns CDR1 LGHDT and CDR2 YNNKEL (reference sequence). There are 16 residues in the CDR3. The CDR3 coding sequence is TGTGCCAGCAGCCTCGGTCGGGGGTTCGGCACAGATACGCAGTATTTT. Translated: CASSLGRGFGTDTQYF.

The chain recombines TRBV28 with TRBJ2-7, with no clear D. The germline V and J ends were trimmed by 5 bases and 12 bases, with 20 bases remaining between them. The CDR3 loop spans 13 amino acids. The germline CDR1 and CDR2 sequences are MDHEN and SYDVKM. CDR3 amino acids: CASSPPPLMKSYF. CDR3 bases: TGTGCCAGCAGTCCCCCCCCCTTAATGAAATCGTACTTC.

The genes are TRBV20-1 and TRBJ2-1, with 15 positions matching TRBD2. The CDR3 extends over 20 amino acids. Trimming cost V 3 bases and J 8 bases; bases outside gene matches: 20. CDR1 is DFQATT and CDR2 is SNEGSKA in the germline V gene (reference sequence). For the CDR3, the DNA is TGCAGTGCTAGTAAGACCGGGGGACTAGCGGGAGGCCGACGGTGGGATGAGCAGTTCTTC. Its protein is CSASKTGGLAGGRRWDEQFF.

The rearrangement joins TRBV19 to TRBJ1-5; D is ambiguous. Between the trimmed V and J ends, which lost 0 bases and 7 bases, there was a span of 4 bases. Germline V gene lookup returns CDR1 LNHDA and CDR2 SQIVND (reference sequence). CDR3 length: 12 residues. The CDR3 DNA reads TGTGCCAGTAGTATAGAGCGGCAGCCCCAGCATTTT. Translating it yields CASSIERQPQHF. Full variable domain (missing parts from reference TRBV19 and TRBJ1-5): DGGITQSPKYLFRKEGQNVTLSCEQNLNHDAMYWYRQDPGQGLRLIYYSQIVNDFQKGDIAEGYSVSREKKESFPLTVTSAQKNPTAFYLCASSIERQPQHFGDGTRLSIL.

The V call is TRBV19, the J call TRBJ1-5; D is uncertain. Trimming cost V 2 bases and J 4 bases, with 9 bases left between them. The CDR3 has 14 residues. Germline V gene lookup returns CDR1 LNHDA and CDR2 SQIVND (reference sequence). The DNA of the CDR3 is TGTGCCAGTAGTATATCCCGGCTTAATCAGCCCCAGCATTTT. This encodes CASSISRLNQPQHF.

This chain uses TRBV7-2 with TRBJ2-7; 7 bases agree with TRBD2. Germline V CDR1 and CDR2: SGHTA, FQGNSA. This CDR3 spans 15 amino acids. After removal of 1 base from V and 5 bases from J, the junction contained 8 bases not matched to a gene. CDR3 nucleotides: TGTGCCAGCAGCTTAGGCGGAGCGGGATTCAACGAGCAGTACTTC. This codes for CASSLGGAGFNEQYF.

This clone was counted ten times or more. The gene calls are TRBV18 and TRBJ1-2; TRBD1 might be the D (6 bases). CDR1 is KGHSH and CDR2 is LQKENI in the germline V gene. The germline V and J ends were trimmed by 4 bases and 5 bases, with 14 bases remaining between them. The CDR3 sequence is 14 residues long. Here the CDR3 reads CASSREGGGYGYTF. The CDR3 nucleotides read TGTGCCAGCTCACGGGAAGGAGGGGGTTATGGCTACACCTTC.

Of note for this clone: Other DNA sequences in the same sample also yield this CDR3. This chain uses TRBV9 with TRBJ2-1; 11 nucleotides match TRBD2. The CDR3 runs 15 residues. The junction had 3 bases not matched to a gene; V was cut back by 2 bases and J by 5 bases. CDR1 SGDLS and CDR2 YYNGEE come from the germline V gene. CDR3 amino acids: CASSVGTSGHNEQFF. As DNA, the CDR3 is TGTGCCAGCAGCGTGGGGACTAGCGGTCACAATGAGCAGTTCTTC.

This clone appeared a single time. V usage is TRBV30 and J usage is TRBJ2-2, with D uncertain. Germline CDR1 and CDR2: GTSNPN and SVGIG (reference sequence). This CDR3 is built from 13 residues. V was shortened by 1 base and J by 5 bases, with 8 bases between the two germline ends. CDR3 sequence (DNA): TGTGCCTGGAGTGATTATGTGACCGGGGAGCTGTTTTTT. Translated, it gives CAWSDYVTGELFF.

The CDR3, as DNA: TGTGCCAGCAGCCAGAAGACAGGTACCGAATATGGCTACACCTTC. Translating it yields CASSQKTGTEYGYTF. This rearrangement joins TRBV14 to TRBJ1-2, with a weak D call TRBD1 (6 bases). Germline V CDR1 and CDR2: SGHDN, FVKESK. This CDR3 has 15 residues. V lost 3 bases and J 5 bases, leaving 16 bases between the germline ends.

This clone was found once. V gene TRBV19 combines with J gene TRBJ1-5; D not certain. This CDR3 has 15 amino acids. Trimming pared 3 bases from V and 1 base from J, leaving 10 bases between. Per germline, CDR1 LNHDA and CDR2 SQIVND (reference sequence). CDR3 sequence (DNA): TGTGCCAGTAGTATTAATTCGGGGAGCAATCAGCCCCAGCATTTT. Its translation: CASSINSGSNQPQHF.

This clone was detected once. The J gene is TRBJ2-1, the V gene TRBV5-1; D is ambiguous. The V and J ends lost 4 bases and 5 bases respectively, with 4 bases between them. Germline CDR1 is SGHRS and CDR2 is YFSETQ. The CDR3 runs 11 residues. CDR3 loop: CASSRNNEQFF. The CDR3 DNA is TGCGCCAGCAGCCGAAACAATGAGCAGTTCTTC.

This chain connects TRBV29-1 to TRBJ2-6, with 8 nucleotides matching TRBD2. CDR3 length equals 13 residues. With V trimmed by 7 bases and J by 4 bases, 3 bases remained unmatched. Germline V gene data show CDR1 as SQVTM and CDR2 as ANQGSEA. CDR3 protein: CSAGGQGANVLTF. DNA of the CDR3: TGCAGCGCGGGGGGGCAAGGGGCCAACGTCCTGACTTTC.

The V gene is TRBV12-5, the J gene TRBJ1-1; D gene unclear. Germline V CDR1 and CDR2: LGHNT, FRNRAP. This CDR3 spans 13 amino acids. Trimming stripped 1 base from V and 0 bases from J, with 3 bases between. CDR3 sequence: CASGLGVNTEAFF. The CDR3 region has the DNA TGTGCTAGTGGTTTGGGAGTGAACACTGAAGCTTTCTTT.

The chain recombines TRBV7-3 with TRBJ2-1; 7 nucleotides agree with TRBD2. Germline CDR1 and CDR2: SGHTA and FQGTGA. The CDR3 is 12 amino acids. Losses at the gene ends were 8 bases for V and 10 bases for J; bases not matched to a gene: 8. The CDR3 bases are TGTGCCAGCTCGGGGGGAGCAGGAGAGCAGTTCTTC. It yields the protein CASSGGAGEQFF.